Listed here are 13 T cell receptor beta chains from one sample, sequenced in a study of blood T cell repertoires in COVID-19. Repertoires were generated with immunoSEQ multiplex PCR, while TCRdb's copy carries only in-frame clones and drops some. The data show around 38,000 clones, more than 85% seen once. The material sequenced was peripheral blood. The receptor set was obtained from a man in his 70s with acute or convalescent COVID-19.

The chain joins TRBV20-1 to TRBJ2-7, with TRBD2 identical over 8 bases. The CDR3 contains 14 residues. Looked up from germline, CDR1 is DFQATT and CDR2 is SNEGSKA (reference sequence). The J segment lost 5 bases and the V segment lost 3 bases, leaving 9 bases of the junction unmatched. This CDR3 is CSASVSSGLNEQYF. The CDR3 DNA sequence: TGCAGTGCTAGTGTTTCTAGCGGGCTCAACGAGCAGTACTTC.

The chain employs TRBV9 and TRBJ1-2; D remains ambiguous. V lost 4 bases to trimming and J lost 0 bases, with 10 bases between them. Germline values: CDR1 SGDLS, CDR2 YYNGEE. This CDR3 spans 14 amino acids. This CDR3 reads CASSPRATNYGYTF. CDR3 coding DNA: TGTGCCAGCAGCCCGAGGGCTACTAACTATGGCTACACCTTC.

The genes are TRBV10-3 and TRBJ2-5, with TRBD1 as a possible D gene (5 bases). This CDR3 has 14 residues. V dropped 2 bases and J dropped 0 bases, with 7 bases sitting between them. Looked up from germline, CDR1 is ENHRY and CDR2 is SYGVKD. Written as DNA, the CDR3 is TGTGCCATCAGTGAGACGACAGACCAAGAGACCCAGTACTTC. This encodes CAISETTDQETQYF.

The chain is built from TRBV9 and TRBJ1-4; a possible D gene is TRBD1 (5 bases). V was trimmed by 4 bases and J by 8 bases, leaving 24 bases between them. Looked up from germline, CDR1 is SGDLS and CDR2 is YYNGEE. The CDR3 has 17 residues. This chain's CDR3 is CASSPAEGGRGGEKLFF. Here the CDR3 DNA reads TGTGCCAGCAGCCCTGCTGAGGGTGGTAGGGGAGGAGAAAAACTGTTTTTT.

The rearrangement uses TRBV5-1 and TRBJ2-5, with TRBD1 matching 10 bases. The CDR3 covers 14 residues. Unmatched junction bases numbered 5, after V lost 4 bases and J lost 5 bases. The germline gives CDR1 SGHRS, CDR2 YFSETQ. The CDR3: CASSKGQGRETQYF. DNA for the CDR3: TGCGCCAGCAGCAAGGGACAGGGGAGGGAGACCCAGTACTTC.

This clone was detected a few times. The CDR3 DNA reads TGTGCCAGCAGTTCCGCCGGGGAGCTGTTTTTT. Amino acid sequence: CASSSAGELFF. This chain connects TRBV6-5 to TRBJ2-2; no firm D call. The CDR3 length is 11 residues. The germline V and J ends were trimmed by 4 bases and 6 bases, with 3 bases remaining between them. From germline, CDR1 is MNHEY and CDR2 SVGAGI.

The genes are TRBV27 and TRBJ1-1; possibly TRBD1 for D (6 bases). V lost 2 bases and J lost 0, with 13 bases in between. Per the germline V gene, CDR1 is MNHEY and CDR2 is SMNVEV (reference sequence). The CDR3 sequence is 16 residues long. In DNA, the CDR3 is TGTGCCAGCAGTTTAATCAACCAGGGGCTGAACACTGAAGCTTTCTTT. It is translated as CASSLINQGLNTEAFF.

The chain links TRBV11-3 to TRBJ2-1; 10 bases line up with TRBD2. V was pared by 8 bases and J by 8 bases, with 9 bases of the junction left unmatched. The CDR3 extends over 14 amino acids. The germline CDR1 and CDR2 sequences are SGHNT and YENEEA. The CDR3 DNA reads TGTGCCAGCCAGAGGGCTAGCGGGAGTGATGAGCAGTTCTTC. This codes for CASQRASGSDEQFF. Full variable domain (rest looked up from reference TRBV11-3 and TRBJ2-1): EAGVVQSPRYKIIEKKQPVAFWCNPISGHNTLYWYLQNLGQGPELLIRYENEEAVDDSQLPKDRFSAERLKGVDSTLKIQPAELGDSAVYLCASQRASGSDEQFFGPGTRLTVL.

The gene calls are TRBV24-1 and TRBJ1-5; no clear D gene. The CDR3 runs to 13 residues. Germline CDR1 reads KGHDR; CDR2 reads SFDVKD. V dropped 4 bases and J dropped 3 bases, with 6 bases sitting between them. CDR3 region: CATSDENNQPQHF. Here the CDR3 DNA reads TGTGCCACCAGTGACGAGAACAATCAGCCCCAGCATTTT.

This clone was counted a single time. The chain employs TRBV7-2 and TRBJ1-5; a weak D match, TRBD1 (5 bases). Trimming removed 2 bases at V and 1 base at J, with 9 bases between. CDR3 length: 15 residues. Germline-derived CDR1 and CDR2 are SGHTA and FQGNSA. CDR3 nucleotides: TGTGCCAGCAGCTTAAACAGGCCCAGCAATCAGCCCCAGCATTTT. Amino acids: CASSLNRPSNQPQHF.

The chain has TRBV6-5 and TRBJ1-1; the D gene is possibly TRBD1 (6 bases). Germline V lookup: CDR1 MNHEY, CDR2 SVGAGI. The V end lost 7 bases, the J end lost 4 bases, and 16 bases lay between the germline ends. This CDR3 region has 14 residues. In DNA, the CDR3 is TGTGCCAGCACAATCACAGGGAGCGGCACTGAAGCTTTCTTT. It yields the protein CASTITGSGTEAFF.

The chain recombines TRBV20-1 with TRBJ1-5; D is unclear. The CDR3 is 15 residues long. The V end was cut by 3 bases, the J end by 0 bases, with 12 bases between. Germline V gives CDR1 DFQATT, CDR2 SNEGSKA (reference sequence). The CDR3 coding sequence is TGCAGTGCTAGTTCCCGGAGCCATAGCAATCAGCCCCAGCATTTT. Amino acids: CSASSRSHSNQPQHF.

The V gene is TRBV30, the J gene TRBJ2-7; TRBD1 is a possible D gene (6 bases). CDR3 size: 14 residues. Per the germline V gene, CDR1 is GTSNPN and CDR2 is SVGIG (reference sequence). With 0 bases removed from V and 1 base from J, the gap between germline ends came to 10 bases. CDR3 DNA: TGTGCCTGGAGTGTTGGGGACAAATCCTACGAGCAGTACTTC. It specifies CAWSVGDKSYEQYF.